This T cell receptor beta chain was captured in a study of T cells of healthy individuals. Germline CDR1 and CDR2: SGHTA and FQGNSA. This CDR3 comprises 15 residues. V gave up 7 bases and J gave up 0 bases, with 15 bases separating them. This clonotype was recorded many times. Using its own MiXCR run on the 5' RACE reads, TCRdb lists one record per CDR3 protein. The data show about 82,000 distinct CDR3 sequences, with about 5% seen just once and roughly 7.6% held by the top ten. The clonotype originates from a female donor in good health. The chain links TRBV7-2 to TRBJ1-1, with TRBD1 as a possible D gene (5 bases). CDR3 protein: CASITVRTMNTEAFF. CDR3 nucleotide sequence: TGTGCCAGCATTACCGTTAGGACAATGAACACTGAAGCTTTCTTT.